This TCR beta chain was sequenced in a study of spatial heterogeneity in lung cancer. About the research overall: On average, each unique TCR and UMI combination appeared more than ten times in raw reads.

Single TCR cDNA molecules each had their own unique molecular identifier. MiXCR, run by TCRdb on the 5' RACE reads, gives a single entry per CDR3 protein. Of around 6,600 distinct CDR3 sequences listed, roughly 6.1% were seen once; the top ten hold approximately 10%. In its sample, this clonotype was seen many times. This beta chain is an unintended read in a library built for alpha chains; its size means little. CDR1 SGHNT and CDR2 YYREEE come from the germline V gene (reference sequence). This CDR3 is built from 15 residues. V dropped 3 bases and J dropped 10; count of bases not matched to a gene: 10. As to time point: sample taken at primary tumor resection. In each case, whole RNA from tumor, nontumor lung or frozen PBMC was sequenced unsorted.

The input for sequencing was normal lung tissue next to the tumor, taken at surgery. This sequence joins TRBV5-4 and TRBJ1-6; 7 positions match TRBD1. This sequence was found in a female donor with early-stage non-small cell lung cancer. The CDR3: CASSSVTGEGSPLHF. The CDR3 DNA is TGTGCCAGCAGCTCGGTTACAGGGGAAGGATCACCCCTCCACTTT.